Listed below are T cell receptor beta chains from one sample, sequenced in a study of T cells in Graves' hyperthyroidism and ophthalmopathy. A single record per CDR3 protein comes from TCRdb applying MiXCR to the multiplex PCR reads. The sample includes more than 550,000 distinct CDR3 sequences, 45% of them seen just once. Sequencing used peripheral blood or thyroid tissue (not recorded which). These receptors all stem from an adult man with Graves' disease, either hyperthyroidism or ophthalmopathy (not recorded which). The CDR3 runs from the conserved cysteine through the conserved F or W. A D gene is named only where the DNA matches it firmly. For some rows the clone size is stated as once, few or many, or as a class when expanded; others skip it.

>-|TRBJ2-7|TRBV7-9|-
TGTGCCAGCAGCCAATACCAGGGGAGCTACGAGCAGTACTTC
CASSQYQGSYEQYF
>TRBD1|TRBJ1-2|TRBV2|-
TGTGCCAGCAGCTTAGGCCCAACAGGGGGCGCCGGCTACACCTTC
CASSLGPTGGAGYTF
>-|TRBJ1-6|TRBV7-9|many
TGTGCCAGCAGCTTTCCGGGTTCACCCCTCCACTTT
CASSFPGSPLHF
>-|TRBJ2-5|TRBV7-9|-
TGTGCTAGCAGCCGGGGGGCAGGACAAGAGACCCAGTACTTC
CASSRGAGQETQYF
>-|TRBJ1-2|TRBV24-1|many
TGTGCCACCAGTGATTATGACAGGCGGCATGGCTACACCTTC
CATSDYDRRHGYTF
>-|TRBJ1-2|TRBV7-9|-
TGTGCCAGCAGTTCAATCCCCAGGGTCCAGGTTGGCTACACCTTC
CASSSIPRVQVGYTF
>-|TRBJ2-6|TRBV15|-
TGTGCCACAACTCTCAGCGCCTATGGGGGTTATGGGGCCAACGTCCTGACTTTC
CATTLSAYGGYGANVLTF
>TRBD1|TRBJ2-7|TRBV29-1|many
TGCAGCGTATCCGGGACAGGGCGCGAGCAGTACTTC
CSVSGTGREQYF
>TRBD2|TRBJ2-2|TRBV7-2|-
TGTGCCAGCAGCTTGACTAGCGGTGGGCAGGTCGGGGAGCTGTTTTTT
CASSLTSGGQVGELFF
>-|TRBJ1-2|TRBV25-1|few
TGTGCCAGCAGTGAGGGGGGGCCCCATGGCTACACCTTC
CASSEGGPHGYTF
>-|TRBJ1-1|TRBV5-1|many
TGCGCCAGCAGCCTCAACCGTCAGAACACTGAAGCTTTCTTT
CASSLNRQNTEAFF
>-|TRBJ1-2|TRBV24-1|many
TGTGCCACCAGTGACTGGGGACGGACCTATGGCTACACCTTC
CATSDWGRTYGYTF
>-|TRBJ2-2|TRBV6-5|many
TGTGCCAGCAGCCAAAGGACCGATAACACCGGGGAGCTGTTTTTT
CASSQRTDNTGELFF
>-|TRBJ1-6|TRBV19|-
TGTGCCAGTAAGGAGGGCAACTATAATTCACCCCTCCACTTT
CASKEGNYNSPLHF
>-|TRBJ1-6|TRBV29-1|-
TGCAGCTTGACGTCAAGGAGCTCCTATAATTCACCCCTCCACTTT
CSLTSRSSYNSPLHF
>-|TRBJ2-5|TRBV2|-
TGTGCCAGCAGCCCACAGGGACCCCAAGAGACCCAGTACTTC
CASSPQGPQETQYF
>-|TRBJ1-4|TRBV6-5|few
TGTGCCAGCAGTTACTCGAGCCGTGATGAAAAACTGTTTTTT
CASSYSSRDEKLFF
>TRBD2|TRBJ2-5|TRBV2|many
TGTGCCAGCAGCGGACTGGGGGGGAAAGGGACCCAGTACTTC
CASSGLGGKGTQYF
>TRBD1|TRBJ1-4|TRBV12-3/TRBV12-4|-
TGTGCCATCAGCTCGACAGGGGGGGAAAAACTGTTTTTT
CAISSTGGEKLFF
>-|TRBJ2-7|TRBV6-1|-
TGTGCCAGCACCGAACGGGACACATCTCCCTACGAGCAGTACTTC
CASTERDTSPYEQYF
>TRBD1|TRBJ1-1|TRBV7-2|few
TGTGCCAGCAGCCCGGCGACAGGGCCTGCGACTGAAGCTTTCTTT
CASSPATGPATEAFF
>TRBD2|TRBJ2-7|TRBV20-1|-
TGCAGTGGGGGACGGGGGGAGAACTCCTACGAGCAGTACTTC
CSGGRGENSYEQYF
>-|TRBJ1-2|TRBV9|many
TGTGCCAGCAGCGCCACAGGGATCTCTCCTGGCTACACCTTC
CASSATGISPGYTF
>TRBD2|TRBJ2-2|TRBV2|many
TGTGCCAGCTCCAGCGGGGCGAACACCGGGGAGCTGTTTTTT
CASSSGANTGELFF
>TRBD1|TRBJ1-6|TRBV7-9|-
TGTGCCAGCAGCTCGCCGACAGGGAGAGGTTCACCCCTCCACTTT
CASSSPTGRGSPLHF
>-|TRBJ1-1|TRBV20-1|-
TGCAGTGCTAGAGTCCCCGTCTCGGGATCGGGCACTGAAGCTTTCTTT
CSARVPVSGSGTEAFF
>TRBD1|TRBJ2-5|TRBV5-5|-
TGTGCCAGCAGCTGGGAACAGGGGGACGCGGAGACCCAGTACTTC
CASSWEQGDAETQYF
>-|TRBJ2-7|TRBV7-2|many
TGTGCCAGCAGCTCCCATGGCCTAACGAACGCCGAGCAGTACTTC
CASSSHGLTNAEQYF
>-|TRBJ1-1|TRBV10-3|-
TGTGCCATCAGTGGACCGACAGTTAACACTGAAGCTTTCTTT
CAISGPTVNTEAFF
>-|TRBJ1-5|TRBV2|-
TGTGCCAGCAGTGAGGGATGGGGGGATCAGCCCCAGCATTTT
CASSEGWGDQPQHF
>-|TRBJ2-5|TRBV11-2|few
TGTGCCAGCAGCCCCGTTGGACACCGGCCTAGGACCCAGTACTTC
CASSPVGHRPRTQYF
>TRBD2|TRBJ2-5|TRBV6-5|-
TGTGCCAGCAGTTACGAACTAGCGGAAGAGACCCAGTACTTC
CASSYELAEETQYF
>-|TRBJ2-5|TRBV29-1|many
TGCAGCGTTGGATCAGGGTATCCGGAGACCCAGTACTTC
CSVGSGYPETQYF
>TRBD1|TRBJ1-5|TRBV10-3|-
TGTGCCATCCGCCGGGACAGGGGACGTCAGCCCCAGCATTTT
CAIRRDRGRQPQHF
>-|TRBJ1-5|TRBV29-1|-
TGCAGCGCTCAGGGAGTTTGGGACAATCAGCCCCAGCATTTT
CSAQGVWDNQPQHF
>-|TRBJ2-5|TRBV20-1|-
TGCAGTGCTCGTATCGAGACAGGTTTTTCGGAGACCCAGTACTTC
CSARIETGFSETQYF
>-|TRBJ1-4|TRBV2|many
TGTGCCAGCAGACAGGGAAAGGAAAAACTGTTTTTT
CASRQGKEKLFF
>-|TRBJ1-1|TRBV24-1|many
TGTGCCACCAGTGATCGGCCGATGAACACTGAAGCTTTCTTT
CATSDRPMNTEAFF
>-|TRBJ1-2|TRBV9|few
TGCGCCAGCAGCCGGGGGGGCCCCTCCTATGGCTACACCTTC
CASSRGGPSYGYTF
>TRBD1|TRBJ2-7|TRBV9|-
TGTGCCAGCAGCGCCGAGCCGGGACAGGGAATCCTAAAGCAGTACTTC
CASSAEPGQGILKQYF
>-|TRBJ1-1|TRBV9|-
TGTGCCAGCAGCGTAGCAGGGGATTACACTGAAGCTTTCTTT
CASSVAGDYTEAFF